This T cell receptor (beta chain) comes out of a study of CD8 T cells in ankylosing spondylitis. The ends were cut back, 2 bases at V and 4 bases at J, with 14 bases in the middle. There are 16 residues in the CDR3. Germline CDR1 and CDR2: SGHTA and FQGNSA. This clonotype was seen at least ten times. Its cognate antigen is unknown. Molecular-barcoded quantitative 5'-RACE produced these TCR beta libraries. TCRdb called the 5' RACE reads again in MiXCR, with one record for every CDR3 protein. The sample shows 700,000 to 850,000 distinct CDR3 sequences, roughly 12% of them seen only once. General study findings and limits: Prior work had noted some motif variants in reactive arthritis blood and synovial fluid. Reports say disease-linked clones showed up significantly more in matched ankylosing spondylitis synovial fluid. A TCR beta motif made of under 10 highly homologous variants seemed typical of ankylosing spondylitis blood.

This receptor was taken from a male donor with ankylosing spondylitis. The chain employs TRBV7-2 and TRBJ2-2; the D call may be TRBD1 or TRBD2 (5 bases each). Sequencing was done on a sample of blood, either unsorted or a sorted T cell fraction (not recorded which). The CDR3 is CASSLRGVGSTGELFF. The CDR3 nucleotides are TGTGCCAGCAGCTTACGAGGGGTGGGAAGCACCGGGGAGCTGTTTTTT.